This is a list of T cell receptor beta chains from one sample in a study of post-analysis software for immune sequencing data. TCRdb re-called the PCR reads with MiXCR, one entry per CDR3 protein. The sample contains 750,000 to 950,000 distinct CDR3 sequences, just over 45% of which appear only once. Specimen: blood. The receptors shown here come from a girl aged 10-17 years with multiple sclerosis. Each CDR3 is given with its conserved first and last residue. The D gene is left open where the match is weak. Some rows mark clone size as missing; the rest say once, few, many or name a class of expanded clone.

clone_size j_call cdr3_length v_call d_call cdr3_aa cdr3_nt
NA TRBJ2-1 11 TRBV12-3/TRBV12-4 NA CASSWGGSEFF TGTGCCAGCAGTTGGGGAGGCTCGGAGTTCTTC
NA TRBJ1-1 13 TRBV29-1 NA CSVEGSGNTEAFF TGCAGCGTTGAAGGTTCAGGGAACACTGAAGCTTTCTTT
NA TRBJ2-1 11 TRBV20-1 NA CSATVGPEQFF TGCAGTGCTACCGTCGGTCCTGAGCAGTTCTTC
NA TRBJ2-7 16 TRBV4-2 TRBD2 CASSQGPGLADYEQYF TGTGCCAGCAGCCAGGGGCCGGGACTAGCGGACTACGAGCAGTACTTC
NA TRBJ2-3 20 TRBV2 TRBD2 CASSPPGLAQREIATDTQYF TGTGCCAGCAGTCCCCCCGGCTTGGCCCAGCGGGAGATTGCCACAGATACGCAGTATTTT
NA TRBJ2-3 12 TRBV10-1 NA CASSESMGTQYF TGCGCCAGCAGTGAGTCGATGGGTACGCAGTATTTT
NA TRBJ2-1 16 TRBV20-1 TRBD2 CSAPGRGRSTYNEQFF TGCAGTGCTCCCGGGAGGGGGAGGTCCACGTACAATGAGCAGTTCTTC
NA TRBJ2-7 14 TRBV20-1 NA CSAWGVVGAGEQYF TGCAGTGCTTGGGGGGTTGTGGGAGCTGGAGAGCAGTACTTC
NA TRBJ1-1 14 TRBV6-5 NA CASNPQGWVTEAFF TGTGCCAGCAACCCACAGGGTTGGGTCACTGAAGCTTTCTTT
few TRBJ2-7 13 TRBV24-1 NA CATTGIMSYEQYF TGTGCCACCACTGGTATCATGTCCTACGAGCAGTACTTC
many TRBJ1-4 14 TRBV4-2 NA CASSQGAANEKLFF TGTGCCAGCAGCCAGGGGGCGGCTAATGAAAAACTGTTTTTT
NA TRBJ1-1 12 TRBV13 NA CASSFIGTEAFF TGTGCCAGCAGCTTCATCGGCACTGAAGCTTTCTTT
NA TRBJ2-5 16 TRBV12-3/TRBV12-4 NA CASSFEGATIQETQYF TGTGCCAGCAGTTTTGAAGGGGCCACTATCCAAGAGACCCAGTACTTC
NA TRBJ2-3 17 TRBV11-3 NA CASSSAGPVPSTDTQYF TGTGCCAGCAGCTCGGCCGGGCCAGTTCCTAGCACAGATACGCAGTATTTT
NA TRBJ2-3 16 TRBV29-1 TRBD2 CNVEGTSGRNTDTQYF TGCAACGTTGAAGGGACTAGCGGGAGGAACACAGATACGCAGTATTTT
NA TRBJ2-5 16 TRBV5-6 TRBD1 CASSLAGGSHQETQYF TGTGCCAGCAGCTTGGCAGGGGGCAGCCACCAAGAGACCCAGTACTTC
NA TRBJ1-2 13 TRBV3-1 NA CASSPQANYGYTF TGTGCCAGCAGCCCTCAGGCTAACTATGGCTACACCTTC
NA TRBJ2-1 15 TRBV5-6 TRBD2 CASSLAGANYNEQFF TGTGCCAGCAGCCTAGCGGGAGCAAACTACAATGAGCAGTTCTTC
NA TRBJ1-5 17 TRBV10-3 TRBD1 CAISEFPGGEGNQPQHF TGTGCCATCAGTGAGTTCCCAGGGGGCGAGGGCAATCAGCCCCAGCATTTT
NA TRBJ2-1 17 TRBV20-1 TRBD2 CSAEPLLAGGAYNEQFF TGCAGTGCCGAGCCTCTCCTAGCGGGAGGCGCCTACAATGAGCAGTTCTTC
few TRBJ1-1 14 TRBV12-3/TRBV12-4 NA CASSLRGAGTEAFF TGTGCCAGCAGTTTGCGGGGCGCGGGCACTGAAGCTTTCTTT
NA TRBJ1-2 14 TRBV30 TRBD1 CAWSPTGIRYGYTF TGTGCCTGGAGCCCGACAGGGATTCGGTATGGCTACACCTTC
NA TRBJ2-7 15 TRBV20-1 NA CSARQEARATYEQYF TGCAGTGCTAGGCAGGAGGCGCGTGCTACCTACGAGCAGTACTTC
NA TRBJ1-5 15 TRBV20-1 NA CSARGDSSYNQPQHF TGCAGTGCTAGAGGGGACTCATCTTACAATCAGCCCCAGCATTTT
NA TRBJ2-1 16 TRBV9 NA CASSPNRASKGNAQFF TGTGCCAGCAGCCCGAACCGGGCCTCGAAGGGGAATGCGCAGTTCTTC
few TRBJ1-4 16 TRBV20-1 NA CSARDKPRQRNEKLFF TGCAGTGCTAGAGATAAGCCCCGACAACGTAATGAAAAACTGTTTTTT
NA TRBJ1-4 17 TRBV7-6 TRBD1 CASSRDRGIEANEKLFF TGTGCCAGCAGCCGGGACAGGGGCATTGAGGCTAATGAAAAACTGTTTTTT
few TRBJ2-3 15 TRBV7-9 NA CASSSYDRSTDTQYF TGTGCCAGCAGCTCATACGACAGGAGCACAGATACGCAGTATTTT
NA TRBJ2-7 14 TRBV10-2 TRBD1 CASSPGQGAGEQYF TGCGCCAGCAGCCCGGGACAGGGGGCTGGCGAGCAGTACTTC
NA TRBJ1-1 13 TRBV12-3/TRBV12-4 NA CASKAGPGTEAFF TGTGCCAGCAAGGCGGGGCCTGGGACTGAAGCTTTCTTT
NA TRBJ1-1 21 TRBV11-2 NA CASSLGGGPDRRTLPNTEAFF TGTGCCAGCAGCTTGGGGGGGGGACCCGACCGTCGAACTCTGCCGAACACTGAAGCTTTCTTT
NA TRBJ2-7 13 TRBV6-5 NA CASSPTGHYEQYF TGTGCCAGCAGTCCGACAGGTCACTACGAGCAGTACTTC
NA TRBJ1-2 13 TRBV7-9 NA CASSPGEENGYTF TGTGCCAGCAGCCCCGGGGAGGAGAATGGCTACACCTTC
few TRBJ2-7 14 TRBV4-1 TRBD1 CASSPWTGEDEQYF TGCGCCAGCAGCCCGTGGACAGGGGAGGACGAGCAGTACTTC
few TRBJ1-6 18 TRBV5-1 NA CASSLLVTRGSYNSPLHF TGCGCCAGCAGCTTGCTGGTAACGAGGGGCTCCTATAATTCACCCCTCCACTTT
NA TRBJ1-5 13 TRBV10-3 NA CAIRPRSNQPQHF TGTGCCATCAGGCCTCGGAGCAATCAGCCCCAGCATTTT
NA TRBJ2-7 16 TRBV2 TRBD1 CASSDPMDRFSYEQYF TGTGCCAGCAGTGATCCCATGGACAGGTTCTCCTACGAGCAGTACTTC
NA TRBJ1-6 19 TRBV18 NA CAGSSFASARSSYNSPLHF TGTGCCGGCTCATCATTCGCCAGCGCGAGAAGCTCCTATAATTCACCCCTCCACTTT
NA TRBJ2-6 15 TRBV5-1 NA CASSPAQAGANVLTF TGCGCCAGCAGCCCTGCCCAAGCAGGGGCCAACGTCCTGACTTTC
NA TRBJ1-2 13 TRBV29-1 NA CSVGVGVDYSYTF TGCAGCGTGGGAGTTGGGGTGGACTATAGCTACACCTTC
few TRBJ2-5 18 TRBV27 TRBD2 CASSSLWTSGGPGETQYF TGTGCCAGCAGTTCTTTATGGACTAGCGGGGGGCCCGGGGAGACCCAGTACTTC
NA TRBJ2-7 12 TRBV20-1 NA CSASEVAYEQYF TGCAGTGCTTCAGAGGTAGCGTACGAGCAGTACTTC
NA TRBJ2-1 14 TRBV20-1 NA CSASGLAFRNEQFF TGCAGTGCTAGTGGGCTAGCGTTTAGGAATGAGCAGTTCTTC
NA TRBJ2-5 18 TRBV27 TRBD2 CASSTIPPGLADQETQYF TGTGCCAGCAGTACCATCCCACCGGGGCTAGCGGACCAAGAGACCCAGTACTTC
NA TRBJ1-1 16 TRBV7-8 NA CASSLVVGVENTEAFF TGTGCCAGCAGCTTAGTAGTTGGAGTGGAGAACACTGAAGCTTTCTTT
NA TRBJ1-5 14 TRBV4-1 NA CASSQEERLRPQHF TGCGCCAGCAGCCAAGAGGAAAGGCTAAGGCCCCAGCATTTT
few TRBJ2-5 14 TRBV9 NA CASSVGTLQETQYF TGTGCCAGCAGCGTAGGGACTCTCCAAGAGACCCAGTACTTC
once TRBJ2-7 14 TRBV20-1 NA CSARSQDKTYEQYF TGCAGTGCTAGATCCCAAGACAAAACCTACGAGCAGTACTTC
few TRBJ2-6 20 TRBV27 NA CASSLQGAPVTAPGANVLTF TGTGCCAGCAGTCTACAGGGAGCCCCCGTTACCGCTCCTGGGGCCAACGTCCTGACTTTC
NA TRBJ1-2 16 TRBV27 NA CASSLSFSGRIYGYTF TGTGCCAGCAGTTTAAGTTTTTCGGGACGGATCTATGGCTACACCTTC
few TRBJ2-1 15 TRBV20-1 NA CSARDWGSTNNEQFF TGCAGTGCTAGAGATTGGGGGTCCACAAACAATGAGCAGTTCTTC
NA TRBJ2-3 17 TRBV20-1 NA CSAAPLPVGVTTDTQYF TGCAGTGCTGCGCCACTCCCTGTAGGGGTAACCACAGATACGCAGTATTTT
NA TRBJ1-5 13 TRBV7-8 NA CASSLDGPQPQHF TGTGCCAGCAGCTTAGACGGCCCTCAGCCCCAGCATTTT